This entry describes one TCR beta chain. Its antigen specificity is not known. Base quality data are lacking; no much larger clone is found one base away. These reads were obtained on an Illumina HiSeq 2500. TCR beta libraries were prepared by quantitative 5'-RACE with molecular barcodes. On the authors' methods: To identify disease-linked TCR variants, a new computational method was used, one built on a probabilistic model of VDJ rearrangement. Using fastp at Q25 and MiXCR, TCRdb reprocessed the public reads and kept productive beta chains. Identical CDR3 protein sequences are pooled into one entry, listed with their most common genes and DNA. The V and J calls come from TCRdb's annotation, not from the publication. For this sample the table gives over 700,000 distinct CDR3 sequences, of which around 20% were detected only once. About 20% of the sample is taken by the ten largest. This specimen belongs to a study of CD8 T cells in ankylosing spondylitis (dated by TCRdb to the late 2010s). Some background on the complete study: To find TCR variants linked to disease, the study profiled T cell receptor beta repertoires in ankylosing spondylitis patients and healthy donors. The whole study cohort included 108 healthy donors and around 24 ankylosing spondylitis patients. Peripheral blood was sampled, and synovial fluid was also collected from ankylosing spondylitis patients. Results the study describes overall, beyond this receptor: Some motif variants were previously reported in synovial fluid and blood of reactive arthritis patients, suggesting common disease-initiation mechanisms. The disease-linked clones had a CD8+ phenotype and were found at relatively low frequencies in peripheral blood. The disease-linked clones were reported as significantly enriched in matched synovial fluid samples from ankylosing spondylitis patients. A TCR beta motif made up of several highly homologous amino acid variants appeared to be characteristic of blood from ankylosing spondylitis patients.

CDR1 is given as SGHRS and CDR2 as YFSETQ, both from the germline V gene. Counted from cysteine to phenylalanine, this CDR3 has 16 amino acids. The read is trimmed to its CDR3 DNA, 48 bases read in frame from base 1. For this chain, trimming is 0 bases at the V end and 8 bases at the J end, and the number of junction bases without a gene match is 13. The source material was blood, either unsorted or a sorted T cell fraction (not recorded which). The clonotype comes from a male donor with ankylosing spondylitis. Here the chain combines TRBV5-1 and TRBJ1-2; 7 middle bases align to TRBD1. The CDR3 region: CASSLVTGQRSMGYTF. The sequence in DNA is TGCGCCAGCAGCTTGGTGACAGGGCAGAGGTCTATGGGCTACACCTTC.